These 32 T cell receptor beta chains originate from one sample sequenced in a study of blood T cell repertoires in COVID-19. Clones were sequenced by immunoSEQ multiplex PCR, and TCRdb holds only the in-frame ones, with some missing. Here the sample spans about 200,000 clones, 89% being singletons. The specimen was PBMCs or T cells enriched from blood (not recorded which). Every receptor here comes from a woman between 40 and 55 years old with acute COVID-19.

This clone was seen just once. The CDR3 here is CASSVGQGSEAFF. DNA of the CDR3: TGTGCCAGCAGCGTCGGACAGGGCAGTGAAGCTTTCTTT. The chain is built from TRBV9 and TRBJ1-1; 8 bases are shared with TRBD1. The V and J ends lost 2 bases and 7 bases, in that order; junction bases with no gene match: 4. CDR1 SGDLS and CDR2 YYNGEE come from the germline V gene. CDR3 length: 13 amino acids.

J is TRBJ1-5 and V is TRBV19, with no clear D. Germline CDR1 and CDR2: LNHDA and SQIVND (reference sequence). The V and J ends lost 3 bases and 1 base respectively, with 4 bases between them. The CDR3 extends over 13 amino acids. The DNA for the CDR3 is TGTGCCAGTAGTATGGCCAGCAATCAGCCCCAGCATTTT. Protein sequence: CASSMASNQPQHF.

The CDR3 spells CAWSFRRGRNSPLHF. CDR3 sequence (DNA): TGTGCCTGGAGTTTTCGAAGGGGGCGGAATTCACCCCTCCACTTT. The rearrangement joins TRBV30 to TRBJ1-6; TRBD1 agrees at 7 bases. Germline V gene sequence: CDR1 GTSNPN, CDR2 SVGIG (reference sequence). The junction had 8 bases not matched to a gene; V was cut back by 2 bases and J by 7 bases. This CDR3 is 15 amino acids long.

This clone was detected a few times. The chain recombines TRBV5-1 with TRBJ2-7; the match to TRBD1 covers 9 bases. This CDR3 has 15 residues. Looked up from germline, CDR1 is SGHRS and CDR2 is YFSETQ. With V trimmed by 3 bases and J by 2 bases, 6 bases remained unmatched. In DNA form, the CDR3 reads TGCGCCAGCAGCTCATCCGGGACAGGGACCTACGAGCAGTACTTC. This gives the protein CASSSSGTGTYEQYF.

This sequence joins TRBV29-1 and TRBJ1-3; D remains ambiguous. This CDR3 spans 16 amino acids. CDR1 is SQVTM, CDR2 ANQGSEA, per germline. Between the trimmed V and J ends, which lost 1 base and 0 bases, there was a span of 13 bases. Here the CDR3 reads CSVEVPTETSGNTIYF. CDR3 nucleotide sequence: TGCAGCGTTGAAGTTCCCACAGAAACCTCTGGAAACACCATATATTTT.

Details on this clone: An end of the junction does not agree with germline; a read error may underlie this. The rearrangement joins TRBV12-5 to TRBJ2-7; possibly TRBD2 for D (6 bases). The CDR3 runs to 16 residues. CDR1 LGHNT and CDR2 FRNRAP come from the germline V gene. CDR3 protein: CASGLVLSRDSHEQYF. CDR3 in DNA: TGTGCTAGTGGTTTGGTACTGAGCCGGGACTCCCACGAGCAGTACTTC. Full variable domain (missing parts from reference TRBV12-5 and TRBJ2-7): DARVTQTPRHKVTEMGQEVTMRCQPILGHNTVFWYRQTMMQGLELLAYFRNRAPLDDSGMPKDRFSAEMPDATLATLKIQPSEPRDSAVYFCASGLVLSRDSHEQYFGPGTRLTVT.

CDR3 loop: CASSIILASYNEQFF. CDR3 nucleotide sequence: TGTGCCAGCAGCATTATACTAGCATCCTACAATGAGCAGTTCTTC. The V gene is TRBV11-2, the J gene TRBJ2-1; D is possibly TRBD2 (6 bases). The germline gives CDR1 SGHAT, CDR2 FQNNGV. The ends were cut back, 5 bases at V and 1 base at J, with 12 bases in the middle. The length of the CDR3 is 15 residues.

J is TRBJ1-4 and V is TRBV6-5; a possible D gene is TRBD1 (5 bases). This CDR3 has 13 residues. Trimming removed 5 bases from V and 4 bases from J, with 8 bases in between. The germline gives CDR1 MNHEY, CDR2 SVGAGI. The CDR3 region has the DNA TGTGCCAGCAGTCGGGACTTTAATGAAAAACTGTTTTTT. Its protein product is CASSRDFNEKLFF.

The count of this clone is one. This rearrangement joins TRBV9 to TRBJ2-3; 12 bases line up with TRBD2. The length of the CDR3 is 17 residues. The V gene's germline CDR1 is SGDLS and CDR2 YYNGEE. V trimming: 2 bases; J trimming: 4 bases; junction bases outside the gene matches: 8. This chain's CDR3 is CASSVSPGLAGPDTQYF. The CDR3 DNA reads as TGTGCCAGCAGCGTCTCCCCCGGACTAGCGGGGCCAGATACGCAGTATTTT.

J is TRBJ1-6 and V is TRBV19; maybe TRBD1 (5 bases). The germline CDR1 and CDR2 sequences are LNHDA and SQIVND (reference sequence). Between the trimmed V and J ends, which lost 3 bases and 10 bases, there was a span of 13 bases. CDR3 length: 14 amino acids. The CDR3 protein is CASSMEGAESPLHF. CDR3 coding DNA: TGTGCCAGTAGTATGGAAGGGGCAGAATCACCCCTCCACTTT.

The chain carries TRBV9 and TRBJ2-4, with D possibly being TRBD1 (6 bases). From germline, CDR1 is SGDLS and CDR2 YYNGEE. Trimming left V 1 base short and J 9 bases short, with 20 bases between. This CDR3 has 16 amino acids. CDR3: CASSVIWAGVFPIQYF. In DNA form, the CDR3 reads TGTGCCAGCAGCGTAATCTGGGCAGGGGTGTTCCCCATTCAGTACTTC.

V gene TRBV5-1 combines with J gene TRBJ2-6, with TRBD1 matching over 7 bases. The V and J ends lost 4 bases and 1 base, in that order; junction bases with no gene match: 8. The CDR3 loop spans 17 amino acids. Per germline, CDR1 SGHRS and CDR2 YFSETQ. CDR3 amino acids: CASSADRVLSGANVLTF. The CDR3 nucleotides are TGCGCCAGCAGCGCAGACAGGGTTCTTTCTGGGGCCAACGTCCTGACTTTC.

On this clone: At one end the junction does not follow the germline gene, possibly because of a read error. The chain links TRBV20-1 to TRBJ2-7, with 9 bases fitting TRBD1. CDR3 length: 9 amino acids. Per germline, CDR1 DFQATT and CDR2 SNEGSKA (reference sequence). In nucleotides, the CDR3 is TGCAGTGCTTTCCGGGACAGGGTCTTC. Its translation is CSAFRDRVF.

The rearrangement links TRBV27 to TRBJ1-1, with 7 bases aligning to TRBD1. Trimming at V came to 4 bases and at J to 5 bases, leaving 4 bases not matched to a gene. This CDR3 spans 13 amino acids. The V gene's germline CDR1 is MNHEY and CDR2 SMNVEV (reference sequence). The CDR3 loop reads CASSWTGRTEAFF. The CDR3 nucleotides read TGTGCCAGCAGTTGGACAGGAAGGACTGAAGCTTTCTTT.

V and J are TRBV4-3 and TRBJ2-7; 10 bases are shared with TRBD2. Germline CDR1 and CDR2: LGHNA and YSLEER. Losses at the gene ends were 0 bases for V and 3 bases for J; bases not matched to a gene: 5. This CDR3 is built from 16 residues. CDR3 sequence reads: CASSQEPAGGNYEQYF. The CDR3 bases are TGCGCCAGCAGCCAAGAACCAGCGGGGGGGAACTACGAGCAGTACTTC.

This rearrangement joins TRBV24-1 to TRBJ2-2; 7 bases are shared with TRBD1. CDR3 length: 14 amino acids. The V gene end was trimmed by 4 bases and the J gene end by 5 bases; junction bases not matched to a gene: 3. The V gene's germline CDR1 is KGHDR and CDR2 SFDVKD. The chain's CDR3 is CATSEAGGTGELFF. The CDR3 nucleotides are TGTGCCACCAGTGAGGCAGGGGGTACCGGGGAGCTGTTTTTT.

The rearrangement uses TRBV6-1 and TRBJ2-6, with a weak D call TRBD2 (6 bases). CDR1 is MNHNS, CDR2 SASEGT, per germline. The CDR3 spans 16 residues. Trimming removed 0 bases from V and 4 bases from J, with 10 bases in between. The CDR3 protein is CASSEARGPGANVLTF. CDR3 sequence (DNA): TGTGCCAGCAGTGAAGCGCGGGGCCCCGGGGCCAACGTCCTGACTTTC.

This rearrangement joins TRBV19 to TRBJ2-4; 8 nucleotides agree with TRBD1. From germline, CDR1 is LNHDA and CDR2 SQIVND (reference sequence). The trim removed 4 bases at V and 2 bases at J, leaving 7 bases unmatched. The CDR3 totals 16 residues. CDR3 amino acids: CASSTGTGGTKNIQYF. DNA for the CDR3: TGTGCCAGTAGTACAGGGACAGGCGGAACCAAAAACATTCAGTACTTC.

The rearrangement joins TRBV7-9 to TRBJ2-6, with 8 bases matching TRBD1. The ends lost 5 bases at V and 4 bases at J; junction bases unmatched: 7. This CDR3 has 16 amino acids. Germline assignment: CDR1 SEHNR and CDR2 FQNEAQ (reference sequence). The CDR3 protein is CASSHNRGRGANVLTF. CDR3 DNA: TGTGCCAGCAGCCATAACAGGGGGAGAGGGGCCAACGTCCTGACTTTC.

CDR3 in DNA: TGTGCCAGCAGCCCCCAAATCACTAGCGGGACTCACGAGCAGTACTTC. It encodes CASSPQITSGTHEQYF. J is TRBJ2-7 and V is TRBV7-2, with 10 bases identical to TRBD2. CDR1 is SGHTA, CDR2 FQGNSA, per germline. This CDR3 is 16 amino acids long. Losses at the gene ends were 5 bases for V and 5 bases for J; bases not matched to a gene: 12.

The rearrangement links TRBV29-1 to TRBJ2-5, with 12 bases fitting TRBD2. CDR1 is SQVTM, CDR2 ANQGSEA, per germline. With 1 base clipped from V and 7 bases from J, the junction kept 10 bases outside the gene matches. The CDR3 totals 16 residues. The CDR3 region is CSVEGLAGEQRGTQYF. DNA for the CDR3: TGCAGCGTTGAAGGACTAGCGGGGGAACAGCGGGGGACCCAGTACTTC.

The J gene is TRBJ2-5, the V gene TRBV5-6, with TRBD2 as a possible D gene (6 bases). This CDR3 is 16 amino acids long. Germline V gives CDR1 SGHDT, CDR2 YYEEEE. The V end lost 0 bases, the J end lost 2 bases, and 14 bases lay between the germline ends. The CDR3 reads CASSLGGGGTQETQYF. The CDR3, as DNA: TGTGCCAGCAGCTTGGGGGGAGGCGGGACTCAAGAGACCCAGTACTTC. The full variable domain, rest sourced from reference TRBV5-6 and TRBJ2-5, is DAGVTQSPTHLIKTRGQQVTLRCSPKSGHDTVSWYQQALGQGPQFIFQYYEEEERQRGNFPDRFSGHQFPNYSSELNVNALLLGDSALYLCASSLGGGGTQETQYFGPGTRLLVL.

This chain uses TRBV2 with TRBJ1-6, with D hard to call. Germline lookup yields CDR1 SNHLY and CDR2 FYNNEI. V was shortened by 3 bases and J by 6 bases, with 9 bases between the two germline ends. The CDR3 totals 14 residues. The CDR3 nucleotides read TGTGCCAGCAGTGACTTGGGCACTAATTCACCCCTCCACTTT. It translates to CASSDLGTNSPLHF. The full variable domain, its missing parts supplied by reference TRBV2 and TRBJ1-6, is EPEVTQTPSHQVTQMGQEVILRCVPISNHLYFYWYRQILGQKVEFLVSFYNNEISEKSEIFDDQFSVERPDGSNFTLKIRSTKLEDSAMYFCASSDLGTNSPLHFGNGTRLTVT.

The chain combines TRBV3-1 (or the pseudogene TRBV3-2) with TRBJ2-5, with D unresolved. CDR1 is LGHDT, CDR2 YNNKEL, per germline (reference sequence). The CDR3 sequence is 19 residues long. V was cut by 0 bases and J by 0 bases, with 20 bases left in between. CDR3 residues: CASSQESGQADHYQETQYF. In DNA, the CDR3 is TGTGCCAGCAGCCAAGAAAGTGGCCAGGCTGACCACTACCAAGAGACCCAGTACTTC.

The J gene is TRBJ2-3, the V gene TRBV19; D may be TRBD2 (6 bases). CDR1 and CDR2 (germline): LNHDA, SQIVND (reference sequence). V lost 8 bases to trimming and J lost 3 bases, with 18 bases between them. This CDR3 is 15 amino acids long. CDR3 in DNA: TGTGCCAGTGCCCCTCGGACCGCGGGGACAGATACGCAGTATTTT. Translated: CASAPRTAGTDTQYF.

The rearrangement uses TRBV5-4 and TRBJ1-4, with 7 bases lining up with TRBD1. Germline CDR1 reads SGHNT; CDR2 reads YYREEE (reference sequence). This CDR3 spans 15 amino acids. Losses at the gene ends were 3 bases for V and 5 bases for J; bases not matched to a gene: 7. CDR3 loop: CASSWGQSLNEKLFF. CDR3 coding DNA: TGTGCCAGCAGCTGGGGACAGTCCCTCAATGAAAAACTGTTTTTT.

The table lists this clone with a few counts. The chain combines TRBV6-5 with TRBJ1-1; 9 bases align to TRBD1. Trimming cost V 6 bases and J 6 bases; bases outside gene matches: 8. CDR1 MNHEY and CDR2 SVGAGI come from the germline V gene. The CDR3 length is 14 residues. CDR3: CASRVDRGSAEAFF. The CDR3 nucleotides are TGTGCCAGCAGGGTGGACAGGGGTTCCGCTGAAGCTTTCTTT.

The chain employs TRBV7-3 and TRBJ2-1; weak D call: TRBD1 (5 bases). V was cut by 4 bases and J by 4 bases, with 23 bases left in between. The CDR3 runs to 18 residues. CDR1 and CDR2 (germline): SGHTA, FQGTGA. CDR3 nucleotides: TGTGCCAGCAGCTGGCAGGGTCCTCGGACCCCTGCTTACAATGAGCAGTTCTTC. Translation gives CASSWQGPRTPAYNEQFF. The whole variable domain, filled in from reference TRBV7-3 and TRBJ2-1, reads GAGVSQTPSNKVTEKGKYVELRCDPISGHTALYWYRQSLGQGPEFLIYFQGTGAADDSGLPNDRFFAVRPEGSVSTLKIQRTERGDSAVYLCASSWQGPRTPAYNEQFFGPGTRLTVL.

The chain recombines TRBV6-5 with TRBJ2-7; 10 nucleotides line up with TRBD1. V dropped 6 bases and J dropped 7; count of bases not matched to a gene: 9. CDR3 length: 14 amino acids. Looked up from germline, CDR1 is MNHEY and CDR2 is SVGAGI. For the CDR3, the DNA is TGTGCCAGCAGCTACGCCGGACAGGGGGATGAGCAGTACTTC. Translated: CASSYAGQGDEQYF.

This chain joins TRBV20-1 and TRBJ1-2; D might be TRBD1 (5 bases). V lost 3 bases to trimming and J lost 8 bases, with 13 bases between them. This CDR3 is 12 amino acids long. Per the germline V gene, CDR1 is DFQATT and CDR2 is SNEGSKA (reference sequence). DNA of the CDR3: TGCAGTGCTAGTACTCAGGGTAACGGCTACACCTTC. The encoded protein is CSASTQGNGYTF.

The chain combines TRBV14 with TRBJ2-3; D gene ambiguous. V was clipped by 2 bases and J by 1 base, with 13 bases between them. The CDR3 sequence is 16 residues long. Germline V gives CDR1 SGHDN, CDR2 FVKESK. The CDR3 sequence: CASSQRLIVGTDTQYF. The CDR3 DNA follows: TGTGCCAGCAGCCAAAGACTGATCGTAGGCACAGATACGCAGTATTTT.

V and J are TRBV15 and TRBJ1-1, with a weak D call TRBD1 (5 bases). Trimming took 3 bases from V and 2 from J, leaving 13 bases between them. The CDR3 is 15 amino acids. The V gene's germline CDR1 is LNHNV and CDR2 YYDKDF (reference sequence). For the CDR3, the DNA is TGTGCCACCAGCAGTCTTGTCGACAGTAACACTGAAGCTTTCTTT. Its protein product is CATSSLVDSNTEAFF.